This T cell receptor beta chain was obtained from a study of T-cell reconstitution after alpha-beta-depleted transplantation in children. Losses at the gene ends were 2 bases for V and 5 bases for J; bases not matched to a gene: 6. CDR3 length equals 15 residues. Germline V gives CDR1 MNHEY, CDR2 SVGAGI. This clonotype appeared many times. Unique molecular identifiers were used in preparing the TCRbeta library. From the PCR reads, TCRdb called clonotypes with MiXCR, one entry per CDR3 protein. The table records 360,000 or so distinct CDR3 sequences, about a fifth of them present only once. The chain joins TRBV6-5 to TRBJ2-5, with 9 bases lining up with TRBD2. The clonotype comes from a human donor who donated a stem cell graft to a child with acute myeloid leukemia. Material: PBMCs from the stem cell graft donor, obtained from the stem cell graft. The CDR3 coding sequence is TGTGCCAGCAGTTACGGCGGGAGGGCCTATGAGACCCAGTACTTC. Protein product: CASSYGGRAYETQYF.